This T cell receptor (beta chain) derives from a study of T cells after yellow fever vaccination. This clonotype was counted between two and nine times. One entry per CDR3 protein, called by TCRdb with MiXCR from the 5' RACE reads. This sample has 600,000 to 750,000 distinct CDR3 sequences, with about 12% found just once. This CDR3 has 10 residues. Germline CDR1 SGHKS, CDR2 YYEKEE (reference sequence). Trimming pared 6 bases from V and 5 bases from J, leaving 6 bases between. Material: PBMCs, obtained on the day of the yellow fever booster vaccination. The chain combines TRBV5-5 with TRBJ2-7; D not certain. The clonotype was recovered from a man between 25 and 39 years old who received the YFV17D yellow fever vaccine. CDR3: CASTHHEQYF. The CDR3 DNA follows: TGTGCCAGCACACACCACGAGCAGTACTTC.